The 19 T cell receptor beta chains below all came from one sample that was sequenced in a study of cytomegalovirus exposure and HLA in healthy donors. Sequencing used immunoSEQ multiplex PCR; TCRdb keeps in-frame clones, though not all of them. This sample has roughly 48,000 clones, with around 94% found just once. The sequenced material came from PBMCs. These receptors were collected from a woman aged 18-29 years in good health and CMV-seropositive.

V gene TRBV5-8 combines with J gene TRBJ2-1, with D perhaps TRBD2 (5 bases). Trimming took 4 bases from V and 4 from J, leaving 12 bases between them. The CDR3 has 14 amino acids. CDR1 is SGHTS, CDR2 YDEGEE, per germline. The CDR3 bases are TGTGCCAGCAGCACCCGGGGTACATACAATGAGCAGTTCTTC. It specifies CASSTRGTYNEQFF.

This chain uses TRBV6-5 with TRBJ1-5; a weak D match, TRBD1 (5 bases). This CDR3 spans 15 amino acids. V dropped 6 bases and J dropped 2 bases, with 14 bases sitting between them. Germline values: CDR1 MNHEY, CDR2 SVGAGI. The CDR3 DNA reads as TGTGCCAGCAGCAAGGCAGGGCGAGGCAATCAGCCCCAGCATTTT. Translating gives CASSKAGRGNQPQHF.

This chain joins TRBV28 and TRBJ2-2; a possible D gene is TRBD2 (5 bases). This CDR3 is built from 15 residues. The germline V and J ends were trimmed by 8 bases and 0 bases, with 13 bases remaining between them. Germline V gives CDR1 MDHEN, CDR2 SYDVKM. DNA for the CDR3: TGTGCCAGCCGAGGGCAGCCCACGAACACCGGGGAGCTGTTTTTT. This sequence encodes CASRGQPTNTGELFF.

The chain uses TRBV14 and TRBJ2-7; D possibly corresponds to TRBD2 (5 bases). With 1 base removed from V and 6 bases from J, the gap between germline ends came to 16 bases. Germline V gene data show CDR1 as SGHDN and CDR2 as FVKESK. The CDR3 covers 15 residues. The CDR3 loop reads CASSQVSGAPSEQYF. The CDR3, as DNA: TGTGCCAGCAGCCAAGTAAGCGGTGCCCCCTCCGAGCAGTACTTC.

This chain connects TRBV18 to TRBJ1-5; D may be TRBD1 (6 bases). This CDR3 has 16 amino acids. V was pared by 4 bases and J by 4 bases, with 17 bases between. Looked up from germline, CDR1 is KGHSH and CDR2 is LQKENI. In DNA form, the CDR3 reads TGTGCCAGCTCACAAAACCGGGACACCCCGAATCAGCCCCAGCATTTT. Translating gives CASSQNRDTPNQPQHF.

This chain joins TRBV7-2 and TRBJ1-5; 9 bases match TRBD1. The J segment lost 6 bases and the V segment lost 4 bases, leaving 4 bases of the junction unmatched. The CDR3 has 14 residues. Germline V lookup: CDR1 SGHTA, CDR2 FQGNSA. Here the CDR3 DNA reads TGTGCCAGCAGCTACTCGACAGGGGGTCAGCCCCAGCATTTT. The encoded protein is CASSYSTGGQPQHF. The full variable domain, its missing parts supplied by reference TRBV7-2 and TRBJ1-5, is GAGVSQSPSNKVTEKGKDVELRCDPISGHTALYWYRQSLGQGLEFLIYFQGNSAPDKSGLPSDRFSAERTGGSVSTLTIQRTQQEDSAVYLCASSYSTGGQPQHFGDGTRLSIL.

This chain connects TRBV29-1 to TRBJ2-5, with D unresolved. Germline values: CDR1 SQVTM, CDR2 ANQGSEA. The CDR3 consists of 10 residues. V lost 6 bases, J lost 5 bases, and 7 bases lay in between. CDR3 protein: CSVRWETQYF. Written as DNA, the CDR3 is TGCAGCGTCCGGTGGGAGACCCAGTACTTC.

This sequence joins TRBV7-9 and TRBJ2-3; 9 bases match TRBD2. Germline V gene data show CDR1 as SEHNR and CDR2 as FQNEAQ (reference sequence). Unmatched junction bases numbered 6, after V lost 0 bases and J lost 2 bases. The CDR3 extends over 17 amino acids. The CDR3 nucleotides read TGTGCCAGCAGCTTAGCCACCGGGACTAGCACCACAGATACGCAGTATTTT. This encodes CASSLATGTSTTDTQYF.

J is TRBJ2-1 and V is TRBV27, with D uncertain. The CDR3 loop spans 13 amino acids. Germline CDR1 and CDR2: MNHEY and SMNVEV (reference sequence). V dropped 3 bases and J dropped 6 bases, with 9 bases sitting between them. The CDR3 protein is CASSFSGGNEQFF. The DNA for the CDR3 is TGTGCCAGCAGTTTCTCGGGTGGCAATGAGCAGTTCTTC.

The rearrangement joins TRBV14 to TRBJ2-7, with 8 bases aligning to TRBD2. With 6 bases clipped from V and 3 bases from J, the junction kept 10 bases outside the gene matches. The length of the CDR3 is 15 residues. CDR1 and CDR2 (germline): SGHDN, FVKESK. CDR3 in amino acids: CASSHDSGSVYEQYF. CDR3 DNA: TGTGCCAGCAGTCATGACAGCGGGAGCGTCTACGAGCAGTACTTC.

This clone was seen once. This chain connects TRBV6-6 to TRBJ2-2; 9 bases are a match to TRBD2. Germline CDR1 is MNHNY and CDR2 is SVGAGI (reference sequence). The CDR3 is 16 amino acids. V lost 4 bases, J lost 6 bases, and 9 bases stayed unmatched. CDR3 sequence reads: CASSSNAGGPPGELFF. As DNA, the CDR3 is TGTGCCAGCAGTTCCAACGCGGGAGGGCCGCCCGGGGAGCTGTTTTTT.

This clone occurred once. V and J are TRBV11-2 and TRBJ1-2; D perhaps matches TRBD1 (5 bases). The CDR3 spans 12 residues. The V end was cut by 4 bases, the J end by 6 bases, with 9 bases between. Germline assignment: CDR1 SGHAT and CDR2 FQNNGV. CDR3 amino acids: CASSWGGDGYTF. The CDR3 nucleotides read TGTGCCAGCAGCTGGGGGGGGGATGGCTACACCTTC.

This chain uses TRBV19 with TRBJ2-7; the D is unclear. V was trimmed by 8 bases and J by 0 bases, leaving 14 bases between them. This CDR3 has 14 amino acids. Germline V CDR1 and CDR2: LNHDA, SQIVND (reference sequence). For the CDR3, the DNA is TGTGCCAGTCCCGAACCCAGTTTCTCCTACGAGCAGTACTTC. Protein sequence: CASPEPSFSYEQYF. Supplemented by reference TRBV19 and TRBJ2-7, the full variable domain reads DGGITQSPKYLFRKEGQNVTLSCEQNLNHDAMYWYRQDPGQGLRLIYYSQIVNDFQKGDIAEGYSVSREKKESFPLTVTSAQKNPTAFYLCASPEPSFSYEQYFGPGTRLTVT.

The V call is TRBV19, the J call TRBJ1-1, with D hard to call. V lost 1 base and J lost 1, with 10 bases in between. Germline lookup yields CDR1 LNHDA and CDR2 SQIVND (reference sequence). This CDR3 spans 15 amino acids. CDR3 in amino acids: CASSIGPSGNTEAFF. The CDR3 DNA sequence: TGTGCCAGTAGTATAGGACCCTCAGGGAACACTGAAGCTTTCTTT.

The CDR3 loop reads CASSRGLAGVTDTQYF. CDR3 DNA sequence: TGTGCCAGCAGCCGAGGACTAGCGGGAGTTACAGATACGCAGTATTTT. The chain joins TRBV11-3 to TRBJ2-3; TRBD2 matches at 13 bases. This CDR3 region has 16 residues. After removal of 5 bases from V and 3 bases from J, the junction contained 5 bases not matched to a gene. The V gene's germline CDR1 is SGHNT and CDR2 YENEEA.

The chain is built from TRBV7-2 and TRBJ2-2; D remains ambiguous. The germline V gene has CDR1 SGHTA and CDR2 FQGNSA. The V gene lost 1 base and the J gene lost 4 bases, with 7 bases spanning the gap. This CDR3 spans 14 amino acids. The CDR3 spells CASSLGLFTGELFF. The CDR3 nucleotides are TGTGCCAGCAGCTTAGGACTCTTCACCGGGGAGCTGTTTTTT.

The chain carries TRBV28 and TRBJ2-7, with D perhaps matching TRBD2 (5 bases). The CDR3 is made up of 15 amino acids. The ends were cut back, 1 base at V and 7 bases at J, with 17 bases in the middle. From germline, CDR1 is MDHEN and CDR2 SYDVKM. The CDR3 sequence: CASSLLVSGEREQYF. The CDR3 nucleotides read TGTGCCAGCAGTTTATTGGTATCTGGGGAGCGGGAGCAGTACTTC.

The chain is built from TRBV19 and TRBJ2-2; D possibly corresponds to TRBD1 (6 bases). This CDR3 comprises 16 residues. Trimming took 0 bases from V and 1 from J, leaving 9 bases between them. Germline-derived CDR1 and CDR2 are LNHDA and SQIVND (reference sequence). CDR3 bases: TGTGCCAGTAGTATAGAGGGGGCCCTGAACACCGGGGAGCTGTTTTTT. This translates into CASSIEGALNTGELFF.

This clone was recorded a few times. The V and J genes are TRBV6-1 and TRBJ1-6, with 7 bases matching TRBD1. The CDR3 totals 15 residues. V lost 7 bases, J lost 6 bases, and 9 bases stayed unmatched. Germline CDR1 MNHNS, CDR2 SASEGT. In DNA form, the CDR3 reads TGTGCCAGCACTCAAACAGGGGAAAGTAATTCACCCCTCCACTTT. Its translation: CASTQTGESNSPLHF.